This entry lists 20 T cell receptor beta chains sequenced from one sample in a study of T cell repertoires in cytomegalovirus infection. What these receptors recognize is not known. MiXCR, applied by TCRdb to the reads, yields one record per CDR3 protein. There are around 300,000 distinct CDR3 sequences in the sample; more than 20% occur only once, and about an eighth lies in the top ten. The sample in question was cultured PBMCs, obtained from culture after CMV antigen stimulation. All receptors derive from a human donor in good health (CMV status not recorded). Some clones in this sample may be carry-over from other donors' samples.

The rearrangement links TRBV12-3 or TRBV12-4 to TRBJ1-1; D uncertain. This CDR3 is built from 13 residues. V gave up 4 bases and J gave up 7 bases, with 13 bases separating them. CDR3 DNA: TGTGCCAGCAGTTGGGTCAACACAGATGAAGCTTTCTTT. Protein product: CASSWVNTDEAFF.

This clonotype was recorded many times. CDR3 nucleotide sequence: TGTGCCAGCAGTTTGAGGACAGAGAACACTGAAGCTTTCTTT. This translates into CASSLRTENTEAFF. The rearrangement uses TRBV12-3 or TRBV12-4 and TRBJ1-1; D might be TRBD1 (6 bases). The V and J ends lost 3 bases and 1 base respectively, with 9 bases between them. This CDR3 contains 14 residues.

The genes are TRBV23-1 and TRBJ2-7; TRBD1 matches 7 bases. TRBV23-1 carries the ORF label, with uncertain function. This CDR3 has 15 residues. V was clipped by 3 bases and J by 4 bases; unmatched bases: 9. In DNA, the CDR3 is TGCGCCAGCAGTCATAAGTGGGACAGACAATACGAGCAGTACGTC. Its protein product is CASSHKWDRQYEQYV.

This rearrangement joins TRBV20-1 to TRBJ1-3, with D uncertain. CDR1 and CDR2 (germline): DFQATT, SNEGSKA (reference sequence). V was clipped by 5 bases and J by 9 bases, with 17 bases between them. The CDR3 runs to 13 residues. The CDR3 is CSADPGPEGTIYF. The DNA of the CDR3 is TGCAGTGCTGACCCTGGGCCCGAAGGCACCATATATTTT.

This clonotype was recorded a few times. The chain couples TRBV18 to TRBJ2-3; D assignment may be TRBD1 or TRBD2 (5 bases each). V was shortened by 6 bases and J by 5 bases, with 15 bases between the two germline ends. Per the germline V gene, CDR1 is KGHSH and CDR2 is LQKENI. The CDR3 loop spans 14 amino acids. The chain's CDR3 is CASSPGRQQDTQYF. Here the CDR3 DNA reads TGTGCCAGCTCCCCGGGACGCCAACAAGATACGCAGTATTTT.

This chain links TRBV11-2 with TRBJ2-1; no reliable D call. The V gene lost 5 bases and the J gene lost 5 bases, with 13 bases spanning the gap. The CDR3 loop spans 14 amino acids. Germline CDR1 reads SGHAT; CDR2 reads FQNNGV. The CDR3 region has the DNA TGTGCCAGCAGCCCGGGCAACGGAAACAATGAGCAGTTCTTC. Translation gives CASSPGNGNNEQFF.

This chain links TRBV3-1 with TRBJ2-1; 8 nucleotides agree with TRBD2. The ends lost 5 bases at V and 10 bases at J; junction bases unmatched: 10. The germline V gene encodes CDR1 LGHDT and CDR2 YNNKEL (reference sequence). This CDR3 has 14 residues. The CDR3 nucleotides are TGTGCCAGCAGCTCAACGCGGGAGGCTGGGGAGCAGTTCTTC. Amino acid sequence: CASSSTREAGEQFF.

This clonotype was counted a few times. The rearrangement joins TRBV7-9 to TRBJ1-1; maybe TRBD1 (6 bases). The CDR3 spans 13 residues. V dropped 5 bases and J dropped 7 bases, with 14 bases sitting between them. Germline V CDR1 and CDR2: SEHNR, FQNEAQ (reference sequence). The CDR3 region is CASSREGGLEAFF. In DNA, the CDR3 is TGTGCCAGCAGCAGGGAGGGGGGACTTGAAGCTTTCTTT.

There are a few counts of this clonotype. The chain has TRBV30 and TRBJ1-6, with a weak D call TRBD1 (5 bases). Trimming left V 4 bases short and J 0 bases short, with 16 bases between. Germline assignment: CDR1 GTSNPN and CDR2 SVGIG (reference sequence). There are 17 residues in the CDR3. The CDR3 DNA is TGTGCCTGGACCCAAGCAGGGACTAGCTCCTATAATTCACCCCTCCACTTT. It encodes CAWTQAGTSSYNSPLHF.

In this sample, this clonotype turned up many times. The chain carries TRBV12-5 and TRBJ1-2; D not resolved. Per the germline V gene, CDR1 is LGHNT and CDR2 is FRNRAP. Trimming pared 6 bases from V and 8 bases from J, leaving 13 bases between. CDR3 length equals 12 residues. The CDR3 DNA follows: TGTGCTAGTGGCCCCGACACTTTGGGCTACACCTTC. Translated, it gives CASGPDTLGYTF.

This clonotype was seen a handful of times. V is TRBV30 and J is TRBJ1-1; tentative D call: TRBD1 (5 bases). Germline V CDR1 and CDR2: GTSNPN, SVGIG (reference sequence). The CDR3 is made up of 11 amino acids. Trimming removed 3 bases at V and 9 bases at J, with 11 bases between. The CDR3 nucleotides read TGTGCCTGGAGGGGCCGGGGCCAAGCTTTCTTT. It encodes CAWRGRGQAFF.

The chain employs TRBV20-1 and TRBJ2-1, with 8 nucleotides matching TRBD2. The CDR3 extends over 15 amino acids. Per germline, CDR1 DFQATT and CDR2 SNEGSKA (reference sequence). After removal of 1 base from V and 6 bases from J, the junction contained 8 bases not matched to a gene. The CDR3 sequence is CSARVVRTSFNEQFF. CDR3 coding DNA: TGCAGTGCTAGAGTCGTTAGGACTAGCTTCAATGAGCAGTTCTTC.

The chain carries TRBV20-1 and TRBJ1-6, with D maybe TRBD1 (5 bases). This CDR3 spans 13 amino acids. CDR1 DFQATT and CDR2 SNEGSKA come from the germline V gene (reference sequence). V lost 1 base and J 11 bases, leaving 12 bases between the germline ends. CDR3 nucleotides: TGCAGTGCTAGAGGGGGGATCCAGGCACCCCTCCACTTT. Its protein is CSARGGIQAPLHF.

In its sample, this clonotype was seen a few times. The chain couples TRBV4-1 to TRBJ1-5, with D tentatively TRBD1 (6 bases). Germline V gene data show CDR1 as MGHRA and CDR2 as YSYEKL. This CDR3 is built from 15 residues. V was cut by 3 bases and J by 7 bases, with 16 bases left in between. The DNA of the CDR3 is TGCGCCAGCAGCCAGTCAGGGGACCGGAACCAGCCCCAGCATTTT. It codes for CASSQSGDRNQPQHF.

This clonotype was seen a handful of times. The J gene is TRBJ2-3, the V gene TRBV23-1; maybe TRBD1 (5 bases). TRBV23-1 is recorded as an ORF, its role being uncertain. Trimming took 2 bases from V and 5 from J, leaving 14 bases between them. The CDR3 consists of 15 residues. The CDR3 DNA is TGCGCCAGCAGTCAACCTCCGGACACCCTAGATACGCAGTATTTT. Residues: CASSQPPDTLDTQYF.

There are a few counts of this clonotype. This chain uses TRBV6-2 or TRBV6-3 with TRBJ2-3, with D possibly TRBD2 on 5 matching bases. This CDR3 has 15 amino acids. V was pared by 4 bases and J by 1 base, with 12 bases between. Germline V gene sequence: CDR1 MNHEY, CDR2 SVGEGT. CDR3 protein: CASSSGGPGTDTQYF. The CDR3, as DNA: TGTGCCAGCAGTTCCGGAGGCCCTGGCACAGATACGCAGTATTTT.

This clonotype was observed many times. The V call is TRBV12-3 or TRBV12-4, the J call TRBJ2-5; D remains unclear. The CDR3 contains 13 residues. V dropped 3 bases and J dropped 4 bases, with 9 bases sitting between them. This CDR3 reads CASSLWSGETQYF. CDR3 sequence (DNA): TGTGCCAGCAGTTTGTGGTCCGGAGAGACCCAGTACTTC.

This clonotype was picked up one time. This chain connects TRBV11-1 to TRBJ2-3; 9 bases are shared with TRBD1. Germline CDR1 reads SGHAT; CDR2 reads FQDESV (reference sequence). V gave up 5 bases and J gave up 2 bases; unmatched junction bases: 11. This CDR3 contains 17 residues. The CDR3 spells CASSQSRDRVHTDTQYF. CDR3 DNA sequence: TGTGCCAGCAGCCAGTCCCGGGACAGGGTCCACACAGATACGCAGTATTTT.

This chain connects TRBV5-5 to TRBJ2-7; TRBD2 might be the D (6 bases). Trimming shortened V by 0 bases and J by 12 bases, and 16 bases separated the two germline ends. This CDR3 region has 13 residues. CDR1 is SGHKS, CDR2 YYEKEE, per germline (reference sequence). CDR3 bases: TGTGCCAGCAGCTTGGGTCCAGGGACTGCCTCGTACGTC. Translated, it gives CASSLGPGTASYV.

This clonotype was observed a handful of times. The chain combines TRBV5-1 with TRBJ2-7; 12 bases are a match to TRBD2. The germline CDR1 and CDR2 sequences are SGHRS and YFSETQ. V was clipped by 4 bases and J by 6 bases; unmatched bases: 5. This CDR3 has 14 amino acids. The CDR3 loop is CASSATSGSREQYF. CDR3 nucleotides: TGCGCCAGCAGCGCGACTAGCGGGAGTCGCGAGCAGTACTTC.